This entry lists 9 T cell receptor beta chains sequenced from one sample in a study of blood T cell repertoires in COVID-19. Profiled with immunoSEQ multiplex PCR; TCRdb holds only in-frame clones, not every one. The repertoire has over 250,000 clones, about 70% of them found once; the top ten carry about 3.1%. Sequencing was carried out using peripheral blood. The receptors were sampled from a woman aged 80 or older with acute or convalescent COVID-19.

CDR3 nucleotides: TGTGCCAGCAGCCCGAGCGGACTAGCGGTCGGGGAGCAGTACTTC. It encodes CASSPSGLAVGEQYF. The chain carries TRBV28 and TRBJ2-7; 10 bases align to TRBD2. The CDR3 has 15 residues. V lost 6 bases and J lost 7; bases outside the gene matches: 12. Germline V gene lookup returns CDR1 MDHEN and CDR2 SYDVKM.

The chain is built from TRBV19 and TRBJ1-5; 9 bases line up with TRBD1. The CDR3 sequence is 16 residues long. With 5 bases clipped from V and 0 bases from J, the junction kept 5 bases outside the gene matches. CDR1 and CDR2 (germline): LNHDA, SQIVND (reference sequence). In nucleotides, the CDR3 is TGTGCCAGTAGTCCCCGACAGGGGGATAGCAATCAGCCCCAGCATTTT. Protein sequence: CASSPRQGDSNQPQHF.

This clone appeared a single time. The V call is TRBV5-1, the J call TRBJ1-2, with D uncertain. V lost 1 base and J 4 bases, leaving 11 bases between the germline ends. CDR3 length: 14 amino acids. Germline V gives CDR1 SGHRS, CDR2 YFSETQ. The CDR3 DNA follows: TGCGCCAGCAGCTTGTTTACGACTGGCTATGGCTACACCTTC. Protein: CASSLFTTGYGYTF.

The rearrangement links TRBV3-1 (or the pseudogene TRBV3-2) to TRBJ1-2; TRBD1 matches 7 bases. Losses at the gene ends were 1 base for V and 4 bases for J; bases not matched to a gene: 3. This CDR3 region has 14 residues. Germline V gene sequence: CDR1 LGHDT, CDR2 YNNKEL (reference sequence). The CDR3: CASSQGTGAYGYTF. The CDR3 DNA follows: TGTGCCAGCAGCCAAGGTACAGGGGCCTATGGCTACACCTTC.

This clone was seen a few times. The chain has TRBV19 and TRBJ2-3; a weak D match, TRBD1 (5 bases). The CDR3 sequence is 16 residues long. V shed 1 base and J shed 0 bases, with 11 bases lying between them. In germline, CDR1 is LNHDA, CDR2 SQIVND (reference sequence). The CDR3 loop is CASSIGQGDSTDTQYF. The DNA of the CDR3 is TGTGCCAGTAGTATAGGGCAGGGTGACAGCACAGATACGCAGTATTTT.

The V and J genes are TRBV27 and TRBJ2-2; possible D gene TRBD1, 6 bases. Germline assignment: CDR1 MNHEY and CDR2 SMNVEV (reference sequence). This CDR3 is built from 15 residues. Trimming shortened V by 6 bases and J by 2 bases, and 13 bases separated the two germline ends. CDR3 nucleotide sequence: TGTGCCAGCAGGGTGGGGGCCCTTAACACCGGGGAGCTGTTTTTT. Translation: CASRVGALNTGELFF.

This clone has only a few counts. The J gene is TRBJ1-2, the V gene TRBV3-1 (or the pseudogene TRBV3-2), with 10 bases lining up with TRBD1. The CDR3 sequence is 16 residues long. Germline CDR1 LGHDT, CDR2 YNNKEL (reference sequence). V was pared by 1 base and J by 3 bases, with 5 bases of the junction left unmatched. This chain's CDR3 is CASSQVPGTGDYGYTF. The CDR3 nucleotides read TGTGCCAGCAGCCAAGTCCCAGGGACAGGGGACTATGGCTACACCTTC.

The chain employs TRBV18 and TRBJ2-3; TRBD1 agrees at 7 bases. Unmatched junction bases numbered 4, after V lost 3 bases and J lost 4 bases. The CDR3 contains 14 residues. Germline CDR1 KGHSH, CDR2 LQKENI. The CDR3 nucleotides read TGTGCCAGCTCACCCATCGGACAGGCAGATACGCAGTATTTT. The encoded protein is CASSPIGQADTQYF.

The chain uses TRBV12-5 and TRBJ2-1; TRBD1 matches 7 bases. This CDR3 is 15 amino acids long. V lost 0 bases, J lost 2 bases, and 1 base stayed unmatched. Per the germline V gene, CDR1 is LGHNT and CDR2 is FRNRAP. Here the CDR3 DNA reads TGTGCTAGTGGTTTGGTAACAGGGGCCTACAATGAGCAGTTCTTC. Amino acids: CASGLVTGAYNEQFF. The whole variable domain, remainder taken from reference TRBV12-5 and TRBJ2-1, is DARVTQTPRHKVTEMGQEVTMRCQPILGHNTVFWYRQTMMQGLELLAYFRNRAPLDDSGMPKDRFSAEMPDATLATLKIQPSEPRDSAVYFCASGLVTGAYNEQFFGPGTRLTVL.